Below are 7 T cell receptor beta chains sequenced from a single sample in a study of T-cell reconstitution after alpha-beta-depleted transplantation in children. Construction of the TCRbeta library involved unique molecular identifiers. TCRdb re-analysed the PCR reads in MiXCR, keeping a single row per CDR3 protein. Of 80,000 or so distinct CDR3 sequences in the sample, roughly an eighth are singletons; the top ten hold roughly 30%. This sample comprised PBMCs, mostly from graft donor cells, obtained 180 days after TCRalphabeta/CD19-depleted stem cell transplant. The receptors originated from a male patient aged 2-15 years who had a stem cell transplant for acute lymphoblastic leukemia, so the T cells may come from the graft donor.

This clonotype has a count of ten or more. The chain carries TRBV9 and TRBJ1-4; D is perhaps TRBD1 (5 bases). CDR3 length: 16 amino acids. Germline CDR1 is SGDLS and CDR2 is YYNGEE. The V end was cut by 0 bases, the J end by 7 bases, with 16 bases between. CDR3 sequence (DNA): TGTGCCAGCAGCGTAGGGGTTGCGAGGGGAGGTGAAAAACTGTTTTTT. It specifies CASSVGVARGGEKLFF.

This clonotype was recorded a few times. The J gene is TRBJ2-1, the V gene TRBV10-3; D might be TRBD1 (6 bases). Trimming stripped 6 bases from V and 1 base from J, with 7 bases between. Germline CDR1 reads ENHRY; CDR2 reads SYGVKD. This CDR3 is built from 13 residues. CDR3 nucleotides: TGTGCCATCAGACAGGGTTCCTACAATGAGCAGTTCTTC. As protein: CAIRQGSYNEQFF.

This clonotype was seen just once. This rearrangement joins TRBV28 to TRBJ1-4; a weak D match, TRBD1 (5 bases). Germline CDR1 reads MDHEN; CDR2 reads SYDVKM. V was cut by 5 bases and J by 8 bases, with 15 bases left in between. This CDR3 is 14 amino acids long. The CDR3, as DNA: TGTGCCAGCAGTCCGGTAGGGGAGGGAGAAAAACTGTTTTTT. It specifies CASSPVGEGEKLFF.

The chain recombines TRBV6-2 or TRBV6-3 with TRBJ2-5; a possible D gene is TRBD2 (6 bases). The V end lost 5 bases, the J end lost 6 bases, and 16 bases lay between the germline ends. The CDR3 is 14 residues long. Germline V gene sequence: CDR1 MNHEY, CDR2 SVGEGT. The DNA for the CDR3 is TGTGCCAGCAGTCTGTCCCCGGGCGGGAAGACCCAGTACTTC. This encodes CASSLSPGGKTQYF.

The V and J genes are TRBV5-1 and TRBJ1-2; the D gene is possibly TRBD1 (5 bases). Germline lookup yields CDR1 SGHRS and CDR2 YFSETQ. This CDR3 contains 15 residues. Trimming removed 9 bases from V and 8 bases from J, with 26 bases in between. For the CDR3, the DNA is TGCGCCATCCTACTAACCGGGACGCCGGCGATGGGCTACACCTTC. It translates to CAILLTGTPAMGYTF.

This clonotype showed up just a few times. V is TRBV7-6 and J is TRBJ2-1, with 9 bases lining up with TRBD1. V shed 5 bases, J shed 7 bases, and the junction held 6 bases outside the gene matches. This CDR3 comprises 14 residues. The germline V gene encodes CDR1 SGHVS and CDR2 FNYEAQ. The CDR3 spells CASSVKGQGNEQFF. The CDR3 DNA sequence: TGTGCCAGCAGCGTAAAGGGACAGGGAAATGAGCAGTTCTTC.

This clonotype was counted only a few times. This sequence joins TRBV11-2 and TRBJ2-5; the D gene is possibly TRBD1 (6 bases). The CDR3 extends over 14 amino acids. Trimming took 4 bases from V and 13 from J, leaving 22 bases between them. Looked up from germline, CDR1 is SGHAT and CDR2 is FQNNGV. The CDR3 spells CASSSTTLPGHMYF. The CDR3, as DNA: TGTGCCAGCAGCTCCACCACCCTCCCGGGACATATGTACTTC.